The 11 T cell receptor beta chains below come from one sample, sequenced in a study of CD8 T cells in ankylosing spondylitis. Overall study results and limits: Ankylosing spondylitis blood appeared to carry a characteristic TCR beta motif of roughly 8 highly homologous variants.

Their antigen targets remain unknown. Using its own MiXCR run on the 5' RACE reads, TCRdb lists one record per CDR3 protein. Of about 460,000 distinct CDR3 sequences listed, about 5.7% are singletons. What was sequenced was blood, either unsorted or a sorted T cell fraction (not recorded which). Receptors were obtained from a male donor with ankylosing spondylitis.

This clonotype was found many times. This sequence joins TRBV6-5 and TRBJ1-3, with D maybe TRBD1 (5 bases). This CDR3 has 14 residues. Germline values: CDR1 MNHEY, CDR2 SVGAGI. Trimming took 2 bases from V and 0 from J, leaving 5 bases between them. DNA for the CDR3: TGTGCCAGCAGTTACGACAGCTCTGGAAACACCATATATTTT. Residues: CASSYDSSGNTIYF.

This chain uses TRBV21-1 with TRBJ1-2; TRBD1 is the table's D call, not checked against the DNA. TRBV21-1 is a documented pseudogene. The CDR3 totals 18 residues. CDR3 bases: TGTGCCAGCAGCAAAGGAGGGACAGGGGGACTACCGTGGGAGGGCTACACCTTC. Protein product: CASSKGGTGGLPWEGYTF.

Ten or more counts support this clonotype. The chain links TRBV18 to TRBJ2-7; TRBD1 matches 7 bases. CDR3 size: 15 residues. Trimming cost V 6 bases and J 1 base; bases outside gene matches: 9. CDR1 KGHSH and CDR2 LQKENI come from the germline V gene. The CDR3 nucleotides read TGTGCCAGCTCCCCGGGGACAGTACTTTCCTACGAGCAGTACTTC. Protein product: CASSPGTVLSYEQYF.

This clonotype was recorded many times. V is TRBV7-9 and J is TRBJ1-1; weak D call: TRBD1 (6 bases). V was clipped by 5 bases and J by 2 bases, with 9 bases between them. The CDR3 runs to 13 residues. Germline CDR1 SEHNR, CDR2 FQNEAQ (reference sequence). Here the CDR3 DNA reads TGTGCCAGCAGCACAGGGACTAACACTGAAGCTTTCTTT. This translates into CASSTGTNTEAFF.

At least ten counts were recorded for this clonotype. The genes are TRBV6-5 and TRBJ1-1, with D possibly matching TRBD1 (5 bases). This CDR3 spans 16 amino acids. CDR1 is MNHEY, CDR2 SVGAGI, per germline. The V end was cut by 1 base, the J end by 7 bases, with 19 bases between. The DNA of the CDR3 is TGTGCCAGCAGTTACTTGTCGACAGCGCCCCGGGGTGAAGCTTTCTTT. Its translation is CASSYLSTAPRGEAFF.

The V and J genes are TRBV4-3 and TRBJ2-7, with 10 bases lining up with TRBD2. V lost 2 bases to trimming and J lost 2 bases; unmatched junction nucleotides: 3. This CDR3 comprises 15 residues. Germline V gene sequence: CDR1 LGHNA, CDR2 YSLEER. The CDR3 spells CASSQLAGGAYEQYF. CDR3 nucleotides: TGCGCCAGCAGCCAATTAGCGGGAGGCGCCTACGAGCAGTACTTC.

The table lists this clonotype with many counts. The CDR3 nucleotides read TGTGCCAGCAGCCCAGGGGACTGGAGGGGTTCCTACGAGCAGTACTTC. Translating gives CASSPGDWRGSYEQYF. The genes are TRBV6-2 or TRBV6-3 and TRBJ2-7, with D perhaps assigned TRBD1 or TRBD2 (6 bases each). The V and J ends lost 6 bases and 1 base respectively, with 19 bases between them. This CDR3 contains 16 residues. CDR1 MNHEY and CDR2 SVGEGT come from the germline V gene.

The rearrangement links TRBV6-2 or TRBV6-3 to TRBJ2-3; 9 bases map to TRBD1. The CDR3 covers 15 residues. From germline, CDR1 is MNHEY and CDR2 SVGEGT. Trimming removed 5 bases from V and 1 base from J; junction bases left unmatched: 4. DNA for the CDR3: TGTGCCAGCAGTAACCGGGACAGGGGCACAGATACGCAGTATTTT. Encoded protein: CASSNRDRGTDTQYF.

This clonotype was detected many times. The chain combines TRBV7-9 with TRBJ2-1, with D uncertain. Germline V lookup: CDR1 SEHNR, CDR2 FQNEAQ (reference sequence). Trimming shortened V by 5 bases and J by 7 bases, and 21 bases separated the two germline ends. This CDR3 comprises 16 residues. The CDR3 is CASSDRYWEGYNEQFF. CDR3 nucleotide sequence: TGTGCCAGCAGCGACCGATACTGGGAAGGGTATAATGAGCAGTTCTTC.

This clonotype has a count of ten or more. CDR3 amino acids: CASSFMTYEQYF. Here the CDR3 DNA reads TGTGCCAGCAGCTTTATGACGTACGAGCAGTACTTC. This chain uses TRBV6-2 or TRBV6-3 with TRBJ2-7; D is unresolved. The germline V gene has CDR1 MNHEY and CDR2 SVGEGT. V lost 6 bases and J 4 bases, leaving 10 bases between the germline ends. The CDR3 spans 12 residues.

This clonotype occurred many times. The chain couples TRBV20-1 to TRBJ2-7; D not certain. Trimming removed 6 bases at V and 2 bases at J, with 29 bases between. This CDR3 has 18 amino acids. Looked up from germline, CDR1 is DFQATT and CDR2 is SNEGSKA (reference sequence). The CDR3 is CSADDPQSPHYHPYEQYF. The CDR3 nucleotides read TGCAGTGCAGACGACCCTCAATCGCCCCATTATCACCCCTACGAGCAGTACTTC.